What follows are 10 T cell receptor beta chains derived from one specimen sequenced in a study of shared clonotypes between healthy human individuals. TCRdb's table, derived via immunoSEQ multiplex PCR, lists solely in-frame clones and lacks some. This sample yields roughly 1 million clones, of which around three quarters are seen a single time; 0.5% to 0.6% belongs to the top ten. The sample was memory CD4+ T cells from PBMCs. Subset specified: CD45RA-negative fraction. These receptors all stem from a man between 18 and 29 years old in good health. Some clones in this sample may be carry-over from other donors' samples.

This chain links TRBV4-3 with TRBJ2-2, with unresolved D. This CDR3 has 15 residues. Germline CDR1 LGHNA, CDR2 YSLEER. Trimming shortened V by 1 base and J by 0 bases, and 6 bases separated the two germline ends. The CDR3 is CASSQVRSNTGELFF. CDR3 sequence (DNA): TGCGCCAGCAGCCAAGTCAGGTCGAACACCGGGGAGCTGTTTTTT.

This clone occurred once. Other DNA sequences of this sample code for an identical CDR3. This chain's CDR3 is CASRLDRNQPQHF. DNA for the CDR3: TGTGCCAGCAGGTTGGACAGAAATCAGCCCCAGCATTTT. The chain employs TRBV28 and TRBJ1-5; tentatively, D is TRBD1 (6 bases). V was cut by 6 bases and J by 4 bases, with 10 bases left in between. Germline CDR1 and CDR2: MDHEN and SYDVKM. The CDR3 spans 13 residues.

A single count supports this clone. The rearrangement uses TRBV7-7 and TRBJ2-5; D call uncertain. The germline V gene has CDR1 SSHAT and CDR2 FNYEAQ (reference sequence). This CDR3 has 13 residues. The V gene lost 6 bases and the J gene lost 1 base, with 9 bases spanning the gap. The CDR3 bases are TGTGCCAGCAGTGTTAGGCCCCAAGAGACCCAGTACTTC. This gives the protein CASSVRPQETQYF.

CDR3 sequence (DNA): TGTGCCAGCAGCTTAATACCCGAAGAGACCCAGTACTTC. Its translation is CASSLIPEETQYF. The chain couples TRBV7-3 to TRBJ2-5; D gene uncertain. Trimming left V 1 base short and J 3 bases short, with 6 bases between. CDR1 is SGHTA and CDR2 is FQGTGA in the germline V gene. The CDR3 runs 13 residues. The full variable domain, completed using reference TRBV7-3 and TRBJ2-5, is GAGVSQTPSNKVTEKGKYVELRCDPISGHTALYWYRQSLGQGPEFLIYFQGTGAADDSGLPNDRFFAVRPEGSVSTLKIQRTERGDSAVYLCASSLIPEETQYFGPGTRLLVL.

J is TRBJ2-6 and V is TRBV2; possibly TRBD2 for D (5 bases). This CDR3 contains 17 residues. CDR1 is SNHLY, CDR2 FYNNEI, per germline. Trimming pared 7 bases from V and 0 bases from J, leaving 16 bases between. The chain's CDR3 is CASMLASRSSGANVLTF. In DNA form, the CDR3 reads TGTGCCAGCATGTTGGCTAGCCGGAGCTCTGGGGCCAACGTCCTGACTTTC.

This clone was detected a few times. This chain uses TRBV13 with TRBJ1-2, with 8 bases that match TRBD1. Germline V CDR1 and CDR2: PRHDT, FYEKMQ (reference sequence). This CDR3 has 14 residues. V was pared by 4 bases and J by 3 bases, with 4 bases of the junction left unmatched. The CDR3 region is CASSYPGQDYGYTF. DNA of the CDR3: TGTGCCAGCAGCTATCCGGGACAGGACTATGGCTACACCTTC.

Only a few counts were recorded for this clone. This chain connects TRBV15 to TRBJ1-1, with 7 bases lining up with TRBD1. Germline V lookup: CDR1 LNHNV, CDR2 YYDKDF (reference sequence). The CDR3 is 15 amino acids. V was pared by 1 base and J by 1 base, with 3 bases of the junction left unmatched. CDR3 nucleotides: TGTGCCACCAGCAGAGTCAGGGGGAAGAACACTGAAGCTTTCTTT. Translated: CATSRVRGKNTEAFF.

V usage is TRBV7-8 and J usage is TRBJ2-6, with a weak D call TRBD1 (6 bases). The germline V gene has CDR1 SGHVS and CDR2 FQNEAQ. This CDR3 has 16 amino acids. V was clipped by 5 bases and J by 2 bases, with 13 bases between them. CDR3 coding DNA: TGTGCCAGCAGCAAAGTCTCAGGGGCTGGGGCCAACGTCCTGACTTTC. It translates to CASSKVSGAGANVLTF.

The V and J genes are TRBV21-1 and TRBJ2-3; the table's D call TRBD2 went unverified against the DNA. TRBV21-1 is classified as a pseudogene. This CDR3 is 19 amino acids long. The CDR3 region has the DNA TGTGCCAGCAGCACCCCGGGTAGCGGGAGGGTCCCTAGCACAGATACGCAGTATTTT. Translated: CASSTPGSGRVPSTDTQYF.

V is TRBV7-6 and J is TRBJ2-6; TRBD1 matches 7 bases. The CDR3 is 16 residues long. CDR1 SGHVS and CDR2 FNYEAQ come from the germline V gene. V shed 5 bases and J 3 bases; nucleotides not matched to a gene: 7. CDR3 coding DNA: TGTGCCAGCAGCCCAGGACAGGCCCTTGGGGCCAACGTCCTGACTTTC. Protein sequence: CASSPGQALGANVLTF. The full variable domain, completed using reference TRBV7-6 and TRBJ2-6, is GAGVSQSPRYKVTKRGQDVALRCDPISGHVSLYWYRQALGQGPEFLTYFNYEAQQDKSGLPNDRFSAERPEGSISTLTIQRTEQRDSAMYRCASSPGQALGANVLTFGAGSRLTVL.